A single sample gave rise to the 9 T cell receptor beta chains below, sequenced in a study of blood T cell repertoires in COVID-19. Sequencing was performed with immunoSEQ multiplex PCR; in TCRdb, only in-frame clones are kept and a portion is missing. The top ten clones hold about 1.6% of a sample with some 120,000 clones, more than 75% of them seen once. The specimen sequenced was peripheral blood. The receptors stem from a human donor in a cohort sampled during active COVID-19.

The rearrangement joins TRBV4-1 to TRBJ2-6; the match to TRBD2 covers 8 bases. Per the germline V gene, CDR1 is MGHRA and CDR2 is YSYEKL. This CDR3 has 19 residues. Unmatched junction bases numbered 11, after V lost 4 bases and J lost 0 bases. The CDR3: CASSLAGFSGVSGANVLTF. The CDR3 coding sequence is TGCGCCAGCAGCCTCGCAGGGTTTAGCGGGGTCTCTGGGGCCAACGTCCTGACTTTC.

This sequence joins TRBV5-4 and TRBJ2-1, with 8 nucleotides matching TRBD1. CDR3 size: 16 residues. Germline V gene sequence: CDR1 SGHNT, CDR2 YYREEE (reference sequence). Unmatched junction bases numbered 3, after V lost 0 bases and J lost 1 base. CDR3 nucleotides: TGTGCCAGCAGCTTGGGGCAGGGGGCATCCTACAATGAGCAGTTCTTC. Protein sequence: CASSLGQGASYNEQFF.

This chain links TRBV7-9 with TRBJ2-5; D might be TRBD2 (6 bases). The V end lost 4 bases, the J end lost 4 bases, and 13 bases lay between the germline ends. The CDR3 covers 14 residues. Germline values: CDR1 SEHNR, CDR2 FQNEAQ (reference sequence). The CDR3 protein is CASSSGGPRETQYF. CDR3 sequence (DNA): TGTGCCAGCAGCTCCGGAGGGCCGAGAGAGACCCAGTACTTC.

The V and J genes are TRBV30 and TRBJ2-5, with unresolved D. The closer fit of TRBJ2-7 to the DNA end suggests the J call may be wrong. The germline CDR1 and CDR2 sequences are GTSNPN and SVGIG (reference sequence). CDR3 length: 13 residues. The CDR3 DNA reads TGTGCCTGGAACCATAGAAACTCCTACGAGCAGTACTTC. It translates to CAWNHRNSYEQYF.

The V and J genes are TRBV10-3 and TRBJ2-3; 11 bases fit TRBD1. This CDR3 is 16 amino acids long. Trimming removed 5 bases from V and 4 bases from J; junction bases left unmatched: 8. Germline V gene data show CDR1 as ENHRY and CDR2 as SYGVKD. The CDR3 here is CAISTSRDRGADTQYF. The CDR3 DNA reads TGTGCCATCAGTACGAGCCGGGACAGGGGGGCAGATACGCAGTATTTT.

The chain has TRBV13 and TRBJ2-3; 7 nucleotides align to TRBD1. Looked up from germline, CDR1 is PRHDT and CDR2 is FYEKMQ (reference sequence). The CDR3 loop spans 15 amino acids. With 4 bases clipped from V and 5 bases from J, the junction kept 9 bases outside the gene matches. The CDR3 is CASSSQQGIIDTQYF. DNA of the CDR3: TGTGCCAGCAGCTCACAACAGGGGATCATAGATACGCAGTATTTT. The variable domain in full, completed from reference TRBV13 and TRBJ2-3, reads AAGVIQSPRHLIKEKRETATLKCYPIPRHDTVYWYQQGPGQDPQFLISFYEKMQSDKGSIPDRFSAQQFSDYHSELNMSSLELGDSALYFCASSSQQGIIDTQYFGPGTRLTVL.

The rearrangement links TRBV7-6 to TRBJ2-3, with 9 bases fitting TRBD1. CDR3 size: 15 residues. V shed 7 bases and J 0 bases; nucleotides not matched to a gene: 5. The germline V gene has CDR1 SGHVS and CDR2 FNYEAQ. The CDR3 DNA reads TGTGCCAGCACCCTGGGGACAGGGAGCACAGATACGCAGTATTTT. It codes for CASTLGTGSTDTQYF.

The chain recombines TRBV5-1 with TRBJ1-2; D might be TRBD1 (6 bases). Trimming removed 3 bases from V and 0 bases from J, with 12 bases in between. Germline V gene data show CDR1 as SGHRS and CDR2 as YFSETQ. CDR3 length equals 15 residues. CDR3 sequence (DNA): TGCGCCAGCAGCTCCGGACAGATAACTAACTATGGCTACACCTTC. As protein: CASSSGQITNYGYTF.

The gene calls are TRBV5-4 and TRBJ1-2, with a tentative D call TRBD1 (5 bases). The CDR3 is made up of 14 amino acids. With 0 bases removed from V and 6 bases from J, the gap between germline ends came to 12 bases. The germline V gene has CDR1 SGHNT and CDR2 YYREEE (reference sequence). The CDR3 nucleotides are TGTGCCAGCAGCTTGGGGGGCAAACTGGATGGCTACACCTTC. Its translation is CASSLGGKLDGYTF.